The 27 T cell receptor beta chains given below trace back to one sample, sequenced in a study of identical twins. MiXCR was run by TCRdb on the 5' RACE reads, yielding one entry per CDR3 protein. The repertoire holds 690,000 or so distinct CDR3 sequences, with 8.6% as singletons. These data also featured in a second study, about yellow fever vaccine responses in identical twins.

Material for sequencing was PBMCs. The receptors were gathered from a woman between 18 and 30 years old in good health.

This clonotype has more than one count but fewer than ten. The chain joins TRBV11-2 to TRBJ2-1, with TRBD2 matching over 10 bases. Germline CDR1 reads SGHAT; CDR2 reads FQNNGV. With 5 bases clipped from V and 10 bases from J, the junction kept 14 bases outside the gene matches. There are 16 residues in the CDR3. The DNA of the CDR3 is TGTGCCAGCAGCGGACTAGCGGCCGGAGGTACGGGGGAGCAGTTCTTC. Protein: CASSGLAAGGTGEQFF.

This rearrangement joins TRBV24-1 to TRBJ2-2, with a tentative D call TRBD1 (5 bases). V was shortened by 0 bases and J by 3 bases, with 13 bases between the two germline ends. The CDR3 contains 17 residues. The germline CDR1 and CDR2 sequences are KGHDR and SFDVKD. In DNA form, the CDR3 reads TGTGCCACCAGTGATTTGATCTCTCAGACAGACACCGGGGAGCTGTTTTTT. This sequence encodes CATSDLISQTDTGELFF.

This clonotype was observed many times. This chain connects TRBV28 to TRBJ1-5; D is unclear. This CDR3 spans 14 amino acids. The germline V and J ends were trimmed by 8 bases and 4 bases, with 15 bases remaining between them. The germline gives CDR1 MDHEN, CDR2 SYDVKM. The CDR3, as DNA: TGTGCCAGCGGACCTGGGGTGGGGAATCAGCCCCAGCATTTT. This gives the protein CASGPGVGNQPQHF.

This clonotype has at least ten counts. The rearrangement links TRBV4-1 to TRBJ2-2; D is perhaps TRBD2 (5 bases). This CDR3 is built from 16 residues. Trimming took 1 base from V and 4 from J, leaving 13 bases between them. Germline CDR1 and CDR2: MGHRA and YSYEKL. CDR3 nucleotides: TGCGCCAGCAGCCAAGTTCCCGGGGTTGCCACCGGGGAGCTGTTTTTT. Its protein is CASSQVPGVATGELFF.

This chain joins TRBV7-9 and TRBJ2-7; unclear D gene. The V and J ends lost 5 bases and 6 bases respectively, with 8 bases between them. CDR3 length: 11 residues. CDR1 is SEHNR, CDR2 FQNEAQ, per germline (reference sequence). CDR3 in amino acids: CASSPRSEQYF. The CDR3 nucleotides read TGTGCCAGCAGCCCGCGGTCCGAGCAGTACTTC.

The DNA for the CDR3 is TGTGCCAGCAGCGCTCGGACTAGCGGGAGTTGGTCCTACAATGAGCAGTTCTTC. It encodes CASSARTSGSWSYNEQFF. The chain joins TRBV9 to TRBJ2-1; 13 bases line up with TRBD2. V gave up 3 bases and J gave up 1 base; unmatched junction bases: 7. CDR1 is SGDLS and CDR2 is YYNGEE in the germline V gene. This CDR3 contains 18 residues.

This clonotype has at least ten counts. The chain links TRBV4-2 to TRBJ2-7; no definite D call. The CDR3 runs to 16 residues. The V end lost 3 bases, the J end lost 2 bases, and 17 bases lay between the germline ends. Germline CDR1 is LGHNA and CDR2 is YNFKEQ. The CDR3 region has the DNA TGTGCCAGCAGCCATCCGGGTCAGCGTTCTCCCTACGAGCAGTACTTC. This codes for CASSHPGQRSPYEQYF.

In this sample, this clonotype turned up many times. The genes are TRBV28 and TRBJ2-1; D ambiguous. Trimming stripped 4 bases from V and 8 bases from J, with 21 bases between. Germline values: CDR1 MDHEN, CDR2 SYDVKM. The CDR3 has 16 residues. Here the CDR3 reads CASSSLFTGARDEQFF. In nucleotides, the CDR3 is TGTGCCAGCAGTTCCCTTTTTACCGGAGCGCGAGATGAGCAGTTCTTC. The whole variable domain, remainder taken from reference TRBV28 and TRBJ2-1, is DVKVTQSSRYLVKRTGEKVFLECVQDMDHENMFWYRQDPGLGLRLIYFSYDVKMKEKGDIPEGYSVSREKKERFSLILESASTNQTSMYLCASSSLFTGARDEQFFGPGTRLTVL.

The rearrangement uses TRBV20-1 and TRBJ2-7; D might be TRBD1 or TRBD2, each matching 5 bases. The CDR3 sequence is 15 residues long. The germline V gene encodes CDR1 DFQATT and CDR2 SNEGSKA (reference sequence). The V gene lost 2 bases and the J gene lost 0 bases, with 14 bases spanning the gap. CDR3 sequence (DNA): TGCAGTGCTAGACACCCGGGGACGAGCTCCTACGAGCAGTACTTC. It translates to CSARHPGTSSYEQYF.

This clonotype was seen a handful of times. CDR3 in amino acids: CASSQTTGNSPLHF. CDR3 nucleotide sequence: TGTGCCAGCAGCCAAACAACCGGTAATTCACCCCTCCACTTT. J is TRBJ1-6 and V is TRBV3-1; D gene uncertain. The V and J ends lost 2 bases and 6 bases respectively, with 8 bases between them. This CDR3 comprises 14 residues. The germline gives CDR1 LGHDT, CDR2 YNNKEL (reference sequence).

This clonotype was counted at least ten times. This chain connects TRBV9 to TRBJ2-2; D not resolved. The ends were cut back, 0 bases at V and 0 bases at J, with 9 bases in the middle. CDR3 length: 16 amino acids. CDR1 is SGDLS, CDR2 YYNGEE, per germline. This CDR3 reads CASSVVSSANTGELFF. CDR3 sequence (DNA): TGTGCCAGCAGCGTAGTTTCTAGTGCGAACACCGGGGAGCTGTTTTTT.

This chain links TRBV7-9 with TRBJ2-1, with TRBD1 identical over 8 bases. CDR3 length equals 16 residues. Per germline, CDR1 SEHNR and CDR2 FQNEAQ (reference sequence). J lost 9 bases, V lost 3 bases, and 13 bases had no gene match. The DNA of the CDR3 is TGTGCCAGCAGCTTGGTGCGGACAGGGAAGTTCAGTGAGCAGTTCTTC. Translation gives CASSLVRTGKFSEQFF.

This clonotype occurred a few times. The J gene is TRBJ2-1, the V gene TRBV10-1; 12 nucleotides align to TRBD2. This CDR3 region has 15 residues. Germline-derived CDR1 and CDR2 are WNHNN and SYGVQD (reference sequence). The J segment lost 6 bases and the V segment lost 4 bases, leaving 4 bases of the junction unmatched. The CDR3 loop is CASSALTSGSNEQFF. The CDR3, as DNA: TGCGCCAGCAGTGCCCTGACTAGCGGGAGCAATGAGCAGTTCTTC.

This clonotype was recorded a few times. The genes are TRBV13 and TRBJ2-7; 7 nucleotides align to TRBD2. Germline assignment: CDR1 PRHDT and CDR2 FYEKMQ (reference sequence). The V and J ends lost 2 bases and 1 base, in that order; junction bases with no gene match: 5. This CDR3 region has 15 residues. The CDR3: CASSLRGDLSYEQYF. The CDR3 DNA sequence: TGTGCCAGCAGCTTACGGGGGGACTTGTCCTACGAGCAGTACTTC.

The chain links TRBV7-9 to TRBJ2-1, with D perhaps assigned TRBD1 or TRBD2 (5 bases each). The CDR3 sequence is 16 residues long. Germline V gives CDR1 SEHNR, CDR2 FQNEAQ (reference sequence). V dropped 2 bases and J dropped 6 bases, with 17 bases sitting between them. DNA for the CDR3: TGTGCCAGCAGCTTAACCGGGGCCACCCTGGGCAATGAGCAGTTCTTC. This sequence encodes CASSLTGATLGNEQFF.

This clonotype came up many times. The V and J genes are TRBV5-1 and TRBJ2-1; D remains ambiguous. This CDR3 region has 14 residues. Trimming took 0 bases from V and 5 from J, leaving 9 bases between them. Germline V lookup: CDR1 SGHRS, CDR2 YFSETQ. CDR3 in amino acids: CASSLDARNNEQFF. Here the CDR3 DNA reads TGCGCCAGCAGCTTGGATGCGAGAAACAATGAGCAGTTCTTC.

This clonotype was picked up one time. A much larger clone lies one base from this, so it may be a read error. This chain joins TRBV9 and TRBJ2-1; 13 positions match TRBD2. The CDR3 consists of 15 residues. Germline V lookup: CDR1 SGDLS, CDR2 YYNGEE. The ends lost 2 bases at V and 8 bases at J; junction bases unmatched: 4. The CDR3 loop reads CASSVTSGRTYEQFF. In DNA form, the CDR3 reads TGTGCCAGCAGCGTGACTAGCGGGAGGACCTATGAGCAGTTCTTC.

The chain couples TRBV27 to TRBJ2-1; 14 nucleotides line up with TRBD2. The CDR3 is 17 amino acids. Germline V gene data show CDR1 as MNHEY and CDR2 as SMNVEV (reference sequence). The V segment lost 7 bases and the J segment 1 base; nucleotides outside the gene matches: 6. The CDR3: CASMRLAGGRSYNEQFF. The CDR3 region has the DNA TGTGCCAGCATGAGACTAGCGGGAGGGAGGTCCTACAATGAGCAGTTCTTC.

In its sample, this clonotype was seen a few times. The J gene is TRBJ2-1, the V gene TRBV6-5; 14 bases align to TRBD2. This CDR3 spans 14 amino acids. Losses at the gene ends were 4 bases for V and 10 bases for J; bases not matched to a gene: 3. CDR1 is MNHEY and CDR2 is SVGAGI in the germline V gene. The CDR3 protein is CASSSTSGRAEQFF. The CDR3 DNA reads TGTGCCAGCAGTTCGACTAGCGGGAGGGCCGAGCAGTTCTTC.

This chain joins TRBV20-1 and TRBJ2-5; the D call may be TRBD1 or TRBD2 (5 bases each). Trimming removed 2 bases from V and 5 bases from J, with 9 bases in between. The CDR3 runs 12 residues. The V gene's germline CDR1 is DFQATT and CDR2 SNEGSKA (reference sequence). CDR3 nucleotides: TGCAGTGCTAGATTATGGGGGGAGACCCAGTACTTC. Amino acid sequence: CSARLWGETQYF.

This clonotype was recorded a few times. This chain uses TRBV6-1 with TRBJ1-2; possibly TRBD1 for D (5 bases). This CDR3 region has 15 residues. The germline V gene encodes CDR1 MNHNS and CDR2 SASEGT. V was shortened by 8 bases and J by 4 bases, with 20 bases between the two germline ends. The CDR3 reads CASRGEGRRGYGYTF. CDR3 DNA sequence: TGTGCCAGCCGTGGGGAGGGGAGGAGGGGCTATGGCTACACCTTC.

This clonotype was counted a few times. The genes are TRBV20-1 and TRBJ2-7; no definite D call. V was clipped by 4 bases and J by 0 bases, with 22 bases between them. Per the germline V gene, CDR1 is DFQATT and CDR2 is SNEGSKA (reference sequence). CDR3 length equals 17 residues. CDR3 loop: CSAIEIRNQQNSYEQYF. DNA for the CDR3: TGCAGTGCTATTGAAATTCGAAACCAGCAGAACTCCTACGAGCAGTACTTC.

Written as DNA, the CDR3 is TGCAGTGCCCCCCCCGGGCTAGCGGGGGGGGTTGGGCAGTTCTTC. Encoded protein: CSAPPGLAGGVGQFF. The J gene is TRBJ2-1, the V gene TRBV20-1; 12 bases agree with TRBD2. Trimming took 6 bases from V and 12 from J; bases not matched to a gene: 15. Germline V lookup: CDR1 DFQATT, CDR2 SNEGSKA (reference sequence). The CDR3 extends over 15 amino acids.

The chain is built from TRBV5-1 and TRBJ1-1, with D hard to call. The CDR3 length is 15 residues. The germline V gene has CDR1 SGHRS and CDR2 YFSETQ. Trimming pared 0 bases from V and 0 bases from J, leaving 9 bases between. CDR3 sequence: CASSLGRQMNTEAFF. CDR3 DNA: TGCGCCAGCAGCTTGGGGCGGCAAATGAACACTGAAGCTTTCTTT.

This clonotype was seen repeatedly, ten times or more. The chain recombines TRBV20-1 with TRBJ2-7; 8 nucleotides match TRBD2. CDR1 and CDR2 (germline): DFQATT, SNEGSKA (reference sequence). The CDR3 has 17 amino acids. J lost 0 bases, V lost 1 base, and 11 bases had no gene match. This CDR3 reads CSARVVGASGFSYEQYF. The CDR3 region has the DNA TGCAGTGCTAGAGTTGTGGGGGCTAGCGGGTTCTCCTACGAGCAGTACTTC.

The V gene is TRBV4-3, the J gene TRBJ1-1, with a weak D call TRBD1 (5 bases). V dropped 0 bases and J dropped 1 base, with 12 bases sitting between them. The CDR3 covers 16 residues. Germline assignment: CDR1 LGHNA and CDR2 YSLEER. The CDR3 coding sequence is TGCGCCAGCAGCCAAGATCCAAGACAGCCGAACACTGAAGCTTTCTTT. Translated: CASSQDPRQPNTEAFF.

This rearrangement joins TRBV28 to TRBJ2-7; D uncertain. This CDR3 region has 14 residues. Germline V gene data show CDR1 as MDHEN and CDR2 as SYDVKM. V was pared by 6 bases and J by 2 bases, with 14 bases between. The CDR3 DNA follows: TGTGCCAGCAGCCCTCGGACGAAAACCTACGAGCAGTACTTC. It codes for CASSPRTKTYEQYF.